The 30 T cell receptor beta chains given below trace back to one sample, sequenced in a study of response to subunit inactivated influenza vaccine. Each CDR3 protein gets one entry after TCRdb re-called the RT-PCR reads with MiXCR. The data contain under 200,000 distinct CDR3 sequences, around 11% of them singletons. This material consisted of CD8+ T cells sorted from PBMCs, taken around 25 months after vaccination. These receptors were obtained from a man aged 50 to 69 who received an inactivated influenza vaccine.

This clonotype occurred a few times. The gene calls are TRBV2 and TRBJ2-7; perhaps D is TRBD1 or TRBD2 (5 bases each). Trimming left V 7 bases short and J 4 bases short, with 23 bases between. The CDR3 spans 16 residues. Germline V CDR1 and CDR2: SNHLY, FYNNEI. The CDR3 region is CASNPLDSDSLYEQYF. The CDR3 DNA reads as TGTGCCAGCAACCCCTTGGACTCCGACAGTCTATACGAGCAGTACTTC.

This rearrangement joins TRBV19 to TRBJ1-1; D remains unclear. The CDR3 loop spans 13 amino acids. Trimming took 1 base from V and 7 from J, leaving 10 bases between them. Germline CDR1 reads LNHDA; CDR2 reads SQIVND (reference sequence). The CDR3 loop reads CASSIGPVNEAFF. CDR3 sequence (DNA): TGTGCCAGTAGTATAGGCCCGGTGAATGAAGCTTTCTTT.

The chain couples TRBV27 to TRBJ1-5; D remains unclear. V was clipped by 1 base and J by 3 bases, with 4 bases between them. CDR3 length equals 13 residues. Germline V gene data show CDR1 as MNHEY and CDR2 as SMNVEV (reference sequence). CDR3 DNA: TGTGCCAGCAGTTTATGGCACAATCAGCCCCAGCATTTT. It encodes CASSLWHNQPQHF.

The sample holds a few counts of this clonotype. CDR3 sequence (DNA): TGCAGTGCTAGAGGCAGGGAAGCCTACGAGCAGTACTTC. Protein sequence: CSARGREAYEQYF. The rearrangement links TRBV20-1 to TRBJ2-7; tentatively, D is TRBD1 (5 bases). The CDR3 contains 13 residues. CDR1 and CDR2 (germline): DFQATT, SNEGSKA (reference sequence). Trimming stripped 1 base from V and 2 bases from J, with 9 bases between.

This clonotype was found a few times. The J gene is TRBJ1-5, the V gene TRBV20-1, with 10 bases identical to TRBD1. J gave up 6 bases and V 6 bases, and 5 bases lay outside the gene matches. CDR3 length equals 13 residues. Germline V lookup: CDR1 DFQATT, CDR2 SNEGSKA (reference sequence). The CDR3 DNA follows: TGCAGTGCAGACAGGGGGCTGTCTCAGCCCCAGCATTTT. It codes for CSADRGLSQPQHF.

This clonotype was seen repeatedly, ten times or more. The chain couples TRBV28 to TRBJ2-3; D ambiguous. Germline values: CDR1 MDHEN, CDR2 SYDVKM. Trimming took 3 bases from V and 2 from J, leaving 9 bases between them. The CDR3 covers 14 residues. DNA of the CDR3: TGTGCCAGCAGTTTGAGGACCCACACAGATACGCAGTATTTT. Translated, it gives CASSLRTHTDTQYF.

In this sample, this clonotype turned up many times. The genes are TRBV12-3 or TRBV12-4 and TRBJ2-1; 11 nucleotides align to TRBD2. This CDR3 comprises 15 residues. Trimming at V came to 5 bases and at J to 4 bases, leaving 4 bases not matched to a gene. CDR3 in DNA: TGTGCCAGCAGTAAGACTAGCGGGGCTTACAATGAGCAGTTCTTC. Its protein product is CASSKTSGAYNEQFF.

This clonotype was observed many times. The junction departs from germline at one end; a sequencing error may be responsible. The chain combines TRBV2 with TRBJ1-2, with 7 nucleotides matching TRBD1. The CDR3 has 15 amino acids. CDR1 SNHLY and CDR2 FYNNEI come from the germline V gene. The CDR3 here is CASSWTGSSKYGYTF. As DNA, the CDR3 is TGTGCCAGCAGCTGGACAGGTTCCTCTAAATATGGCTACACCTTC.

The V and J genes are TRBV3-1 and TRBJ2-1, with D tentatively TRBD2 (5 bases). This CDR3 has 12 amino acids. Germline-derived CDR1 and CDR2 are LGHDT and YNNKEL (reference sequence). V was cut by 5 bases and J by 9 bases, with 11 bases left in between. The chain's CDR3 is CASSFRDPEQFF. The CDR3 DNA reads as TGTGCCAGCAGCTTCCGGGATCCTGAGCAGTTCTTC.

The V and J genes are TRBV11-1 and TRBJ1-1; 8 bases line up with TRBD1. V gave up 6 bases and J gave up 0 bases; unmatched junction bases: 9. Germline CDR1 SGHAT, CDR2 FQDESV (reference sequence). The CDR3 runs to 16 residues. CDR3 region: CASRPSGGQVNTEAFF. The DNA for the CDR3 is TGTGCCAGCAGGCCCAGTGGGGGACAGGTGAACACTGAAGCTTTCTTT.

This clonotype was recorded many times. V gene TRBV7-7 combines with J gene TRBJ2-3; no definite D call. CDR1 SSHAT and CDR2 FNYEAQ come from the germline V gene (reference sequence). This CDR3 spans 15 amino acids. Between the trimmed V and J ends, which lost 5 bases and 1 base, there was a span of 13 bases. The DNA of the CDR3 is TGTGCCAGCAGCCCCGGGCTAGAGGGCACAGATACGCAGTATTTT. Encoded protein: CASSPGLEGTDTQYF.

This clonotype showed up many times. The V call is TRBV27, the J call TRBJ2-3, with 13 bases fitting TRBD2. The CDR3 runs to 16 residues. The germline CDR1 and CDR2 sequences are MNHEY and SMNVEV (reference sequence). The V and J ends lost 5 bases and 4 bases, in that order; junction bases with no gene match: 6. The CDR3 region has the DNA TGTGCCAGCAGTATTCGACTAGCGGGAGGTCCAGATACGCAGTATTTT. Protein product: CASSIRLAGGPDTQYF.

CDR3 in amino acids: CASSLRTGSNQPQHF. The CDR3 nucleotides are TGTGCCAGCAGTTTACGGACAGGGAGTAATCAGCCCCAGCATTTT. The rearrangement joins TRBV28 to TRBJ1-5, with 8 bases fitting TRBD1. Germline values: CDR1 MDHEN, CDR2 SYDVKM. This CDR3 spans 15 amino acids. Trimming cost V 2 bases and J 4 bases; bases outside gene matches: 4.

This clonotype was seen at least ten times. The J gene is TRBJ2-1, the V gene TRBV5-6; TRBD2 might be the D (6 bases). V lost 5 bases and J 7 bases, leaving 10 bases between the germline ends. The germline V gene encodes CDR1 SGHDT and CDR2 YYEEEE. The CDR3 runs to 12 residues. CDR3 nucleotide sequence: TGTGCCAGCAGTCACGGGAGTAATGAGCAGTTCTTC. Amino acid sequence: CASSHGSNEQFF.

This clonotype was observed a handful of times. The chain links TRBV12-3 or TRBV12-4 to TRBJ1-3, with no clear D. Trimming shortened V by 4 bases and J by 2 bases, and 9 bases separated the two germline ends. The CDR3 loop spans 14 amino acids. As DNA, the CDR3 is TGTGCCAGCAGTTCGGCGGGTCCTGGAAACACCATATATTTT. Protein sequence: CASSSAGPGNTIYF.

The rearrangement links TRBV15 to TRBJ2-1, with D hard to call. Trimming removed 0 bases at V and 0 bases at J, with 12 bases between. The CDR3 sequence is 17 residues long. CDR1 is LNHNV and CDR2 is YYDKDF in the germline V gene (reference sequence). CDR3 sequence (DNA): TGTGCCACCAGCAGAGAGATCGTCTTGGGCTCCTACAATGAGCAGTTCTTC. Protein sequence: CATSREIVLGSYNEQFF.

CDR3 sequence (DNA): TGTGCCAGCAGTCTCCAGACTAGGGCCTACAATGAGCAGTTCTTC. The encoded protein is CASSLQTRAYNEQFF. The rearrangement uses TRBV28 and TRBJ2-1; TRBD2 might be the D (6 bases). This CDR3 spans 15 amino acids. Germline V gives CDR1 MDHEN, CDR2 SYDVKM. Between the trimmed V and J ends, which lost 5 bases and 2 bases, there was a span of 13 bases.

V is TRBV2 and J is TRBJ1-5; D not resolved. From germline, CDR1 is SNHLY and CDR2 FYNNEI. Trimming removed 4 bases from V and 2 bases from J, with 9 bases in between. CDR3 length equals 14 residues. This chain's CDR3 is CASSGTLGNQPQHF. CDR3 DNA: TGTGCCAGCAGTGGGACCCTGGGCAATCAGCCCCAGCATTTT.

This chain joins TRBV7-8 and TRBJ2-7; TRBD2 matches at 8 bases. Germline values: CDR1 SGHVS, CDR2 FQNEAQ. V shed 5 bases, J shed 2 bases, and the junction held 5 bases outside the gene matches. The CDR3 covers 14 residues. CDR3 region: CASSPGGRAYEQYF. The DNA for the CDR3 is TGTGCCAGCAGCCCGGGAGGGCGGGCCTACGAGCAGTACTTC.

This clonotype was seen more than once but under ten times. This chain connects TRBV5-6 to TRBJ2-3; D may be TRBD2 (5 bases). The CDR3 consists of 16 residues. The germline gives CDR1 SGHDT, CDR2 YYEEEE. V was cut by 6 bases and J by 2 bases, with 19 bases left in between. The CDR3 region is CASTQELAGPTDTQYF. The CDR3 coding sequence is TGTGCCAGCACCCAAGAGTTGGCGGGTCCCACAGATACGCAGTATTTT.

The table lists this clonotype with a few counts. DNA of the CDR3: TGCGCCAGCAGCTTGGCCTTGGGGGCCACCCTCACACAAGATACGCAGTATTTT. It yields the protein CASSLALGATLTQDTQYF. The chain combines TRBV5-1 with TRBJ2-3; tentatively, D is TRBD1 (6 bases). Looked up from germline, CDR1 is SGHRS and CDR2 is YFSETQ. The CDR3 is made up of 18 amino acids. Trimming removed 0 bases at V and 5 bases at J, with 22 bases between.

This clonotype showed up many times. This chain links TRBV20-1 with TRBJ2-1; TRBD2 might be the D (6 bases). The germline V and J ends were trimmed by 5 bases and 10 bases, with 24 bases remaining between them. Germline assignment: CDR1 DFQATT and CDR2 SNEGSKA (reference sequence). This CDR3 has 15 amino acids. The CDR3 sequence: CSALATALGTLEQFF. The CDR3 coding sequence is TGCAGTGCTCTAGCGACAGCTTTGGGTACTTTAGAGCAGTTCTTC.

A few counts support this clonotype. The chain couples TRBV7-3 to TRBJ2-1; D ambiguous. The CDR3 length is 14 residues. The germline V gene has CDR1 SGHTA and CDR2 FQGTGA. The V and J ends lost 6 bases and 5 bases respectively, with 14 bases between them. Here the CDR3 DNA reads TGTGCCAGCAGTTCGTATCCCAGGAACAATGAGCAGTTCTTC. Encoded protein: CASSSYPRNNEQFF.

This clonotype was counted between two and nine times. The rearrangement uses TRBV20-1 and TRBJ1-2; perhaps TRBD1 as D (5 bases). In germline, CDR1 is DFQATT, CDR2 SNEGSKA (reference sequence). The CDR3 is made up of 11 amino acids. Trimming cost V 7 bases and J 6 bases, with 12 bases left between them. The CDR3 region has the DNA TGCAGTGTTCACGGACATAATGGCTACACCTTC. It codes for CSVHGHNGYTF.

This clonotype has only a few counts. The chain carries TRBV25-1 and TRBJ1-5; 8 nucleotides align to TRBD1. The germline V gene encodes CDR1 MGHDK and CDR2 SYGVNS. Trimming at V came to 6 bases and at J to 6 bases, leaving 7 bases not matched to a gene. The length of the CDR3 is 14 residues. The CDR3 DNA sequence: TGTGCCAGCAGCGATTTTGACAGGGGTCAGCCCCAGCATTTT. Translation gives CASSDFDRGQPQHF.

A single count supports this clonotype. The germline gene is not matched at one end of the junction; a read error may be the cause. The genes are TRBV2 and TRBJ2-5; D possibly corresponds to TRBD2 (7 bases). CDR1 and CDR2 (germline): SNHLY, FYNNEI. CDR3 length: 13 residues. CDR3 sequence: CASSGEGQETQHF. DNA of the CDR3: TGTGCCAGCAGTGGGGAGGGACAAGAGACCCAGCACTTC.

This clonotype was seen only a few times. The chain combines TRBV4-2 with TRBJ2-7, with D perhaps TRBD2 (6 bases). Trimming removed 0 bases at V and 0 bases at J, with 15 bases between. The CDR3 totals 17 residues. The germline V gene has CDR1 LGHNA and CDR2 YNFKEQ. The CDR3 region is CASSQDDGTSPSYEQYF. The CDR3 DNA follows: TGTGCCAGCAGCCAAGATGACGGGACTTCCCCCTCCTACGAGCAGTACTTC.

There are many counts of this clonotype. This rearrangement joins TRBV12-3 or TRBV12-4 to TRBJ2-5; D uncertain. V lost 3 bases and J 0 bases, leaving 8 bases between the germline ends. The length of the CDR3 is 14 residues. CDR3 region: CASSFGVYQETQYF. CDR3 nucleotide sequence: TGTGCCAGCAGTTTTGGGGTGTACCAAGAGACCCAGTACTTC.

This clonotype occurred a few times. This chain connects TRBV20-1 to TRBJ2-7; D call uncertain. The germline CDR1 and CDR2 sequences are DFQATT and SNEGSKA (reference sequence). The CDR3 length is 16 residues. Trimming cost V 0 bases and J 2 bases, with 17 bases left between them. The CDR3 nucleotides are TGCAGTGCTAGAGATCCGAACGAAGGAGTCCCCTACGAGCAGTACTTC. Translated, it gives CSARDPNEGVPYEQYF.

This clonotype was recorded a few times. This chain links TRBV7-2 with TRBJ2-1; tentative D call: TRBD1 (6 bases). Germline V gene lookup returns CDR1 SGHTA and CDR2 FQGNSA. The CDR3 is 15 amino acids. Trimming took 8 bases from V and 2 from J, leaving 16 bases between them. Here the CDR3 reads CASDDRTVTYNEQFF. CDR3 coding DNA: TGTGCCAGCGACGACCGGACAGTGACCTACAATGAGCAGTTCTTC.